These T cell receptor beta chains were read from a single sample in a study of blood T cell repertoires in COVID-19. Measured with immunoSEQ multiplex PCR; TCRdb has only the in-frame clones, and not every one. The sample holds a few hundred thousand clones; roughly nine tenths are singletons and the top ten take approximately 1.8%. Sequencing was done on a sample of peripheral blood. These receptors were taken from a woman under 40 with COVID-19, enrolled during active disease. CDR3s include the opening cysteine and the closing phenylalanine or tryptophan. A D gene is named only where the DNA matches it firmly. Size is stated for part of the rows, as once, few or many counts, or as a class when the clone is expanded.

j_call	v_call	cdr3_length	clone_size	d_call	cdr3_aa	cdr3_nt
TRBJ1-3	TRBV11-2	14	-	-	CASRNAGDGNTIYF	TGTGCCAGCAGGAACGCAGGGGATGGAAACACCATATATTTT
TRBJ1-3	TRBV7-9	16	-	-	CASSPPAGTGGFTIYF	TGTGCCAGCAGCCCACCCGCAGGGACCGGGGGATTCACCATATATTTT
TRBJ2-3	TRBV24-1	20	-	TRBD2	CATSDFPLAGTVMGTDTQYF	TGTGCCACCAGTGATTTCCCCCTAGCGGGGACCGTTATGGGCACAGATACGCAGTATTTT
TRBJ2-6	TRBV9	16	-	TRBD1	CASSRTGGAGANVLTF	TGTGCCAGCAGTCGTACAGGGGGCGCTGGGGCCAACGTCCTGACTTTC
TRBJ2-5	TRBV2	14	-	TRBD2	CASSGTSGEETQYF	TGTGCCAGCAGTGGGACTAGCGGGGAAGAGACCCAGTACTTC
TRBJ2-7	TRBV5-1	14	-	-	CASSAGLEDYEQYF	TGCGCCAGCAGCGCCGGACTGGAGGACTACGAGCAGTACTTC
TRBJ1-5	TRBV4-1	16	-	-	CASSQEGALGNQPQHF	TGCGCCAGCAGCCAAGAAGGGGCGTTGGGCAATCAGCCCCAGCATTTT
TRBJ1-2	TRBV5-1	15	-	-	CATGEGGGGPGGYTF	TGCGCCACTGGGGAGGGCGGGGGTGGCCCCGGCGGCTACACCTTC
TRBJ2-1	TRBV9	15	few	TRBD1	CASSVGQGSYNEQFF	TGTGCCAGCAGCGTAGGACAGGGGTCCTACAATGAGCAGTTCTTC
TRBJ2-7	TRBV15	14	-	-	CATSTRDSRREQYF	TGTGCCACCAGCACTCGGGACTCCCGAAGAGAGCAGTACTTC
TRBJ2-3	TRBV29-1	13	-	-	CSVEQTGMDTQYF	TGCAGCGTTGAACAAACAGGCATGGATACGCAGTATTTT
TRBJ2-7	TRBV6-5	12	few	-	CASRGSSVEQYF	TGTGCCAGTCGCGGGTCGTCTGTAGAGCAGTACTTC
TRBJ1-5	TRBV9	14	once	-	CASSATGSYQPQHF	TGTGCCAGCAGCGCAACAGGGTCGTACCAGCCCCAGCATTTT
TRBJ2-5	TRBV28	18	-	-	CASSQIRGLSRPQETQYF	TGTGCCAGCAGTCAAATAAGAGGGTTATCCCGTCCTCAAGAGACCCAGTACTTC
TRBJ2-7	TRBV2	16	-	TRBD2	CATPGLAGVNSYEQYF	TGTGCCACCCCGGGACTAGCGGGGGTGAACTCCTACGAGCAGTACTTC
TRBJ1-5	TRBV24-1	12	-	-	CATSEANQPQHF	TGTGCCACCAGTGAGGCCAATCAGCCCCAGCATTTT
TRBJ1-1	TRBV25-1	14	-	TRBD1	CASSGGQGETEAFF	TGTGCCAGCAGTGGGGGACAGGGCGAGACTGAAGCTTTCTTT
TRBJ1-3	TRBV2	13	-	-	CASGEAPGNTIYF	TGTGCCAGCGGGGAGGCTCCTGGAAACACCATATATTTT
TRBJ1-4	TRBV3-1/TRBV3-2	14	-	-	CASSHTTGNEKLFF	TGTGCCAGCAGCCACACGACCGGGAATGAAAAACTGTTTTTT
TRBJ1-6	TRBV27	15	-	TRBD1	CASSLLGGVNSPLHF	TGTGCCAGCAGTTTACTAGGGGGCGTAAATTCACCCCTCCACTTT
TRBJ1-1	TRBV7-3	13	-	-	CASSRDPRSEAFF	TGTGCCAGCAGCCGAGATCCCAGGTCTGAAGCTTTCTTT
TRBJ2-5	TRBV5-4	14	-	TRBD2	CASSLWGGQETQYF	TGTGCCAGCAGCTTGTGGGGGGGACAAGAGACCCAGTACTTC
TRBJ1-5	TRBV6-2/TRBV6-3	11	-	-	CASSLQGPQHF	TGTGCCAGCAGTTTACAGGGGCCCCAGCATTTT
TRBJ1-2	TRBV28	15	-	-	CASSSSTAGVGGYTF	TGTGCCAGCTCCTCCAGCACAGCAGGGGTGGGCGGCTACACCTTC
TRBJ1-1	TRBV10-2	14	-	-	CASTDQRFLPEAFF	TGCGCCAGCACGGATCAGAGGTTTCTACCTGAAGCTTTCTTT
TRBJ1-6	TRBV3-1/TRBV3-2	15	-	TRBD1	CASSHRTGVTSPLHF	TGTGCCAGCAGCCATCGGACAGGGGTCACTTCACCCCTCCACTTT
TRBJ2-5	TRBV5-4	15	once	TRBD2	CASSSGGVGGETQYF	TGTGCCAGCAGCTCGGGAGGGGTAGGAGGCGAGACCCAGTACTTC
TRBJ2-3	TRBV6-5	15	many	-	CASSYGAASTDTQYF	TGTGCCAGCAGCTATGGGGCGGCTAGCACAGATACGCAGTATTTT
TRBJ2-3	TRBV11-2	15	-	-	CASSQQGTSTDTQYF	TGTGCCAGCAGCCAACAGGGGACTAGCACAGATACGCAGTATTTT
TRBJ1-6	TRBV5-4	14	-	-	CASSFGSRSSPLHF	TGTGCCAGCAGCTTCGGTTCCCGGAGTTCACCCCTCCACTTT
TRBJ2-1	TRBV10-2	15	-	-	CAAQGSRSSYNEQFF	TGCGCCGCCCAAGGGAGCCGGAGCTCCTACAATGAGCAGTTCTTC
TRBJ2-3	TRBV7-2	17	-	TRBD2	CASSPELAGDLTDTQYF	TGTGCCAGCAGCCCAGAACTAGCGGGGGACTTGACAGATACGCAGTATTTT
TRBJ2-2	TRBV2	15	-	-	CASRIQPGFSGELFF	TGTGCCAGCAGGATACAGCCAGGTTTTTCCGGGGAGCTGTTTTTT
TRBJ1-2	TRBV5-1	13	-	-	CASSLAGVGGYTF	TGCGCCAGCAGCTTGGCAGGTGTAGGAGGCTACACCTTC
TRBJ1-4	TRBV11-2	17	-	-	CASSLSRGAATNEKLFF	TGTGCCAGCAGCTTGTCCCGCGGGGCCGCCACTAATGAAAAACTGTTTTTT
TRBJ1-2	TRBV6-5	13	-	-	CASRRVRDYGYTF	TGTGCCAGCAGGCGGGTAAGGGACTATGGCTACACCTTC
TRBJ2-7	TRBV4-1	15	-	-	CASSQENTGSYEQYF	TGCGCCAGCAGCCAAGAGAATACAGGGTCCTACGAGCAGTACTTC
TRBJ2-3	TRBV18	17	-	TRBD2	CASSLGLAGTSTDTQYF	TGTGCCAGCTCACTGGGACTAGCGGGGACTAGCACAGATACGCAGTATTTT
TRBJ2-3	TRBV2	14	-	TRBD1	CASSWDSSSGTQYF	TGTGCCAGCAGTTGGGACAGCTCCTCGGGTACGCAGTATTTT
TRBJ1-1	TRBV7-9	17	-	-	CASSLYVSGSRNTEAFF	TGTGCCAGCAGCTTATACGTGTCTGGGTCTAGGAACACTGAAGCTTTCTTT